A single sample gave rise to the 20 T cell receptor beta chains below, sequenced in a study of cytomegalovirus exposure and HLA in healthy donors. The PCR made use of 60 Vbeta and 13 Jbeta primers. TCRdb keeps only in-frame clones here, not all; method: immunoSEQ multiplex PCR. The table has under 170,000 clones, more than 65% seen once. The sequencing input was PBMCs. Source of these receptors: a man aged 50 to 59 in good health and CMV-seropositive.

The chain combines TRBV11-1 with TRBJ2-1, with 9 bases matching TRBD2. Losses at the gene ends were 8 bases for V and 0 bases for J; bases not matched to a gene: 5. Germline values: CDR1 SGHAT, CDR2 FQDESV (reference sequence). The CDR3 totals 15 residues. CDR3 residues: CASGLAPSSYNEQFF. CDR3 coding DNA: TGTGCCAGCGGACTAGCGCCCAGCTCCTACAATGAGCAGTTCTTC.

This sequence joins TRBV28 and TRBJ2-1; tentatively, D is TRBD1 (6 bases). The CDR3 has 16 amino acids. Looked up from germline, CDR1 is MDHEN and CDR2 is SYDVKM. V lost 4 bases and J lost 0, with 13 bases in between. CDR3 amino acids: CASSSLDRSSYNEQFF. In DNA, the CDR3 is TGTGCCAGCAGTTCTCTAGACAGGAGCTCCTACAATGAGCAGTTCTTC.

The genes are TRBV6-1 and TRBJ2-7, with D perhaps matching TRBD1 (7 bases). The CDR3 runs to 14 residues. In germline, CDR1 is MNHNS, CDR2 SASEGT. V was pared by 5 bases and J by 5 bases, with 16 bases between. The CDR3 bases are TGTGCCAGCAGTACAGAGACAGGGAGGCACGAGCAGTACTTC. Amino acid sequence: CASSTETGRHEQYF.

The chain recombines TRBV19 with TRBJ1-2, with 9 bases lining up with TRBD1. Germline trimming cut 7 bases from V and 8 bases from J; bases unmatched to any gene: 14. The V gene's germline CDR1 is LNHDA and CDR2 SQIVND (reference sequence). CDR3 length: 15 residues. The CDR3 is CASTPGQGLAGGYTF. For the CDR3, the DNA is TGTGCCAGTACCCCCGGACAGGGGCTCGCTGGGGGCTACACCTTC.

This chain connects TRBV5-6 to TRBJ2-4; D is uncertain. CDR1 SGHDT and CDR2 YYEEEE come from the germline V gene. Trimming removed 4 bases from V and 2 bases from J, with 10 bases in between. The CDR3 has 14 amino acids. The CDR3 DNA is TGTGCCAGCAGCCTCGCGGTATCCAAAAACATTCAGTACTTC. Translated: CASSLAVSKNIQYF.

The J gene is TRBJ2-7, the V gene TRBV10-3; the match to TRBD2 covers 9 bases. Germline values: CDR1 ENHRY, CDR2 SYGVKD. The CDR3 has 17 residues. Trimming took 5 bases from V and 0 from J; bases not matched to a gene: 11. The CDR3 sequence is CAISPLGLASSSYEQYF. The DNA of the CDR3 is TGTGCCATCAGTCCACTGGGACTAGCTTCGAGCTCCTACGAGCAGTACTTC.

This rearrangement joins TRBV5-1 to TRBJ1-5, with a possible D match to TRBD1 (5 bases). CDR1 and CDR2 from the germline V gene are SGHRS and YFSETQ. Trimming pared 0 bases from V and 4 bases from J, leaving 8 bases between. The length of the CDR3 is 14 residues. The CDR3 DNA sequence: TGCGCCAGCAGCTTGGAGGGGCCTAATCAGCCCCAGCATTTT. This gives the protein CASSLEGPNQPQHF.

This clone has just one count. The gene calls are TRBV2 and TRBJ2-3, with 7 positions matching TRBD1. The CDR3 has 15 residues. Germline CDR1 reads SNHLY; CDR2 reads FYNNEI. V was pared by 6 bases and J by 5 bases, with 11 bases of the junction left unmatched. CDR3 bases: TGTGCCAGCAGCCAGGACAGGCTGGATCTAGATACGCAGTATTTT. This encodes CASSQDRLDLDTQYF.

The genes are TRBV7-9 and TRBJ1-1; TRBD1 might be the D (6 bases). The CDR3 totals 13 residues. The ends were cut back, 5 bases at V and 5 bases at J, with 12 bases in the middle. Germline V gene lookup returns CDR1 SEHNR and CDR2 FQNEAQ (reference sequence). The CDR3 DNA follows: TGTGCCAGCAGCGTAGATCAGGGGACTGAAGCTTTCTTT. This gives the protein CASSVDQGTEAFF.

A word on this clone: One junction end disagrees with the germline gene, perhaps due to a read error. V is TRBV5-6 and J is TRBJ2-3, with D tentatively TRBD2 (5 bases). The CDR3 length is 12 residues. Looked up from germline, CDR1 is SGHDT and CDR2 is YYEEEE. Here the CDR3 reads CASSLEQRAQCF. The CDR3 coding sequence is TGTGCCAGCAGCTTGGAACAGAGGGCGCAGTGTTTT.

This clone was counted between two and nine times. The chain has TRBV11-2 and TRBJ2-7, with D maybe TRBD2 (6 bases). Germline CDR1 reads SGHAT; CDR2 reads FQNNGV. There are 16 residues in the CDR3. V lost 4 bases and J 2 bases, leaving 18 bases between the germline ends. The CDR3 region has the DNA TGTGCCAGCAGCTCAATGGGACTTCCTAGGGCCTACGAGCAGTACTTC. It is translated as CASSSMGLPRAYEQYF.

The gene calls are TRBV4-2 and TRBJ2-2, with 8 bases fitting TRBD2. Germline trimming cut 2 bases from V and 4 bases from J; bases unmatched to any gene: 6. CDR3 length: 16 amino acids. CDR1 and CDR2 (germline): LGHNA, YNFKEQ. The CDR3 here is CASSQRAGVATGELFF. In DNA form, the CDR3 reads TGTGCCAGCAGCCAACGAGCGGGAGTCGCCACCGGGGAGCTGTTTTTT.

This clone has only one observation. This chain joins TRBV6-1 and TRBJ2-7; 8 nucleotides agree with TRBD1. Germline V lookup: CDR1 MNHNS, CDR2 SASEGT. The J segment lost 5 bases and the V segment lost 1 base, leaving 4 bases of the junction unmatched. This CDR3 region has 14 residues. The CDR3 reads CASSEGYRGNEQYF. The CDR3 DNA reads as TGTGCCAGCAGTGAAGGCTACAGGGGGAACGAGCAGTACTTC.

The genes are TRBV5-1 and TRBJ2-7; tentatively, D is TRBD1 (6 bases). From germline, CDR1 is SGHRS and CDR2 YFSETQ. The CDR3 runs 13 residues. Trimming took 5 bases from V and 4 from J, leaving 13 bases between them. The CDR3 region is CASRTGLEYEQYF. For the CDR3, the DNA is TGCGCCAGCAGGACAGGATTAGAATACGAGCAGTACTTC.

The gene calls are TRBV5-4 and TRBJ1-4; 10 bases map to TRBD1. CDR1 and CDR2 (germline): SGHNT, YYREEE (reference sequence). This CDR3 has 15 residues. With V trimmed by 3 bases and J by 10 bases, 9 bases remained unmatched. CDR3 residues: CASSSLGTGDGKLFF. CDR3 bases: TGTGCCAGCAGCTCCTTAGGGACAGGGGACGGAAAACTGTTTTTT. The full variable domain, with the rest looked up from reference TRBV5-4 and TRBJ1-4, is ETGVTQSPTHLIKTRGQQVTLRCSSQSGHNTVSWYQQALGQGPQFIFQYYREEENGRGNFPPRFSGLQFPNYSSELNVNALELDDSALYLCASSSLGTGDGKLFFGSGTQLSVL.

This chain connects TRBV30 to TRBJ1-1, with D maybe TRBD1 (6 bases). The CDR3 consists of 15 residues. CDR1 GTSNPN and CDR2 SVGIG come from the germline V gene (reference sequence). Trimming shortened V by 5 bases and J by 0 bases, and 16 bases separated the two germline ends. The CDR3, as DNA: TGTGCCTGGTCGAAACCGGACAGATTGAACACTGAAGCTTTCTTT. Amino acid sequence: CAWSKPDRLNTEAFF.

The chain recombines TRBV4-1 with TRBJ1-5; 8 nucleotides align to TRBD1. J gave up 6 bases and V 1 base, and 8 bases lay outside the gene matches. The germline V gene has CDR1 MGHRA and CDR2 YSYEKL. The CDR3 has 16 residues. The CDR3 here is CASSQAQDRDPQPQHF. The CDR3 nucleotides are TGCGCCAGCAGCCAAGCTCAGGACAGGGACCCTCAGCCCCAGCATTTT.

The chain has TRBV6-4 and TRBJ2-2, with TRBD1 as a possible D gene (6 bases). Germline-derived CDR1 and CDR2 are MRHNA and SNTAGT. V lost 2 bases and J lost 8, with 12 bases in between. The CDR3 has 14 amino acids. The CDR3 loop is CASSDAGDGGELFF. The DNA for the CDR3 is TGTGCCAGCAGTGACGCAGGGGACGGAGGGGAGCTGTTTTTT.

This clone appeared a single time. V gene TRBV7-9 combines with J gene TRBJ2-3; D is perhaps TRBD2 (6 bases). Germline values: CDR1 SEHNR, CDR2 FQNEAQ (reference sequence). The CDR3 is made up of 14 amino acids. Trimming shortened V by 5 bases and J by 1 base, and 10 bases separated the two germline ends. DNA of the CDR3: TGTGCCAGCAGCCGAGCGGGCGGCACAGATACGCAGTATTTT. This codes for CASSRAGGTDTQYF. The complete variable domain, with remaining parts taken from reference TRBV7-9 and TRBJ2-3, reads DTGVSQNPRHKITKRGQNVTFRCDPISEHNRLYWYRQTLGQGPEFLTYFQNEAQLEKSRLLSDRFSAERPKGSFSTLEIQRTEQGDSAMYLCASSRAGGTDTQYFGPGTRLTVL.

A note on this clone: A read error may account for a junction end that differs from germline. The chain combines TRBV7-9 with TRBJ2-5; 7 positions agree with TRBD1. The CDR3 sequence is 15 residues long. Germline-derived CDR1 and CDR2 are SEHNR and FQNEAQ (reference sequence). This chain's CDR3 is CSSSSRDSVWETQYF. CDR3 bases: TGTTCCAGCAGCTCAAGGGACAGCGTTTGGGAGACCCAGTACTTC.